This T cell receptor beta chain appears in the sequencing data of a study of T cell responses to AZD1222 COVID-19 vaccine. Study results and limitations: Donors were chiefly white British, with a greater number of females, and clonal diversity was perhaps underestimated.

Remarks on this clone: Its target is unknown.

TCRdb keeps only in-frame clones here, not all; method: immunoSEQ multiplex PCR. The table lists fewer than 120,000 clones, about nine tenths of them singletons, with 2% to 3% in the top ten. Second doses that came at about 4 or about 12 weeks were put together. Germline values: CDR1 SGHTA, CDR2 FQGNSA. The V end lost 5 bases, the J end lost 5 bases, and 15 bases lay between the germline ends. The CDR3 runs to 14 residues. The chain is built from TRBV7-2 and TRBJ1-1; D possibly corresponds to TRBD1 (5 bases). Material: peripheral blood, obtained 28 days after the second AZD1222 dose. The origin of this receptor is an adult who received the AZD1222 COVID-19 vaccine. CDR3 in DNA: TGTGCCAGCAGCATGCAGGGCGGATCTACTGAAGCTTTCTTT. Its protein is CASSMQGGSTEAFF. The full variable domain, completed using reference TRBV7-2 and TRBJ1-1, is GAGVSQSPSNKVTEKGKDVELRCDPISGHTALYWYRQSLGQGLEFLIYFQGNSAPDKSGLPSDRFSAERTGGSVSTLTIQRTQQEDSAVYLCASSMQGGSTEAFFGQGTRLTVV.